This TCR beta chain was recorded in a study of blood T cell repertoires in COVID-19. Study as a whole: COVID-19 samples, acute and convalescent, were from the United States, Italy and Spain. PBMCs, B-cell-depleted T cells, or T cells provided the cDNA or gDNA that made up the material.

The table came from immunoSEQ multiplex PCR; TCRdb's copy has only in-frame clones and leaves some out. The sample lists over 200,000 clones, about nine tenths seen once, with approximately 2.6% in the top ten. In its sample, this clone was seen once. Trimming removed 4 bases from V and 7 bases from J, with 19 bases in between. The CDR3 has 15 amino acids. Germline CDR1 and CDR2: PRHDT and FYEKMQ (reference sequence). Sequences were obtained from peripheral blood. The rearrangement uses TRBV13 and TRBJ1-2, with D possibly matching TRBD1 (5 bases). The receptor's source is a person under 35 with COVID-19, enrolled during active disease. The CDR3 DNA sequence: TGTGCCAGCAGCTACCCCTCCGGGGGAGGTGGTGGCTACACCTTC. Its protein is CASSYPSGGGGGYTF. Full variable domain (outside the CDR3, taken from reference TRBV13 and TRBJ1-2): AAGVIQSPRHLIKEKRETATLKCYPIPRHDTVYWYQQGPGQDPQFLISFYEKMQSDKGSIPDRFSAQQFSDYHSELNMSSLELGDSALYFCASSYPSGGGGGYTFGSGTRLTVV.